This TCR beta chain was observed in a study of T-cell reconstitution after alpha-beta-depleted transplantation in children. Unique molecular identifiers were used to barcode this TCRbeta library. TCRdb reanalysed the PCR reads using MiXCR and keeps one entry per CDR3 protein. The sample lists 700,000 to 950,000 distinct CDR3 sequences; 15% to 20% were seen once. CDR3 length equals 13 residues. J gave up 5 bases and V 8 bases, and 8 bases lay outside the gene matches. Per germline, CDR1 MGHDK and CDR2 SYGVNS. The TCR originated in a male patient aged 10-17 years who had a stem cell transplant for acute lymphoblastic leukemia, so the T cells may come from the graft donor. The sample was PBMCs, mostly from graft donor cells, taken 360 days after TCRalphabeta/CD19-depleted stem cell transplant. V and J are TRBV25-1 and TRBJ2-7, with TRBD1 matching over 8 bases. CDR3 nucleotides: TGTGCCAGCCGAGTGCAGGGGGCGGACGAGCAGTACTTC. This encodes CASRVQGADEQYF.